This T cell receptor beta chain is from a study of identical twins. There are a few counts of this clonotype. TCRdb analysed the 5' RACE reads with MiXCR anew, one entry per CDR3 protein. In the table there are about 460,000 distinct CDR3 sequences, 14% of which are singletons. The sample was also reused in another study, on yellow fever vaccine responses in identical twins.

The receptor's source is a woman aged 18-29 years in good health. Sequencing was performed on CD4+ T cells sorted from blood.

CDR3 sequence: CSAPRRSQETQYF. CDR3 in DNA: TGCAGTGCTCCTAGACGGTCACAAGAGACCCAGTACTTC. This rearrangement joins TRBV20-1 to TRBJ2-5; D gene ambiguous. Per germline, CDR1 DFQATT and CDR2 SNEGSKA (reference sequence). The CDR3 has 13 residues. Trimming took 5 bases from V and 2 from J, leaving 12 bases between them.